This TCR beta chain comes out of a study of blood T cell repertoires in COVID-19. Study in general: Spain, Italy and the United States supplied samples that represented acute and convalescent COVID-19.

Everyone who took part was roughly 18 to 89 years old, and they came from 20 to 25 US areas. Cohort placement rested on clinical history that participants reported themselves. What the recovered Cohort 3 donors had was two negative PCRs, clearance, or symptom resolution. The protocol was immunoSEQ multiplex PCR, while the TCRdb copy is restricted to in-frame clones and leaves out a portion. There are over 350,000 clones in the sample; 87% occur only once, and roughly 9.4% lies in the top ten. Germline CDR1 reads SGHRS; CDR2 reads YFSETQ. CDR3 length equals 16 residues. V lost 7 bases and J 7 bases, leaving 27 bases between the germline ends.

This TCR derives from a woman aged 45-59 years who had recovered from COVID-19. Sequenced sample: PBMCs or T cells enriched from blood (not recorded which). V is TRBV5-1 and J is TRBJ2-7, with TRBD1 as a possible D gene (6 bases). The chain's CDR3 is CASRSGYGKPGEEQYF. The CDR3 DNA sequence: TGCGCCAGCCGCTCTGGTTACGGGAAGCCAGGGGAGGAGCAGTACTTC.